Following are 20 T cell receptor beta chains from one sample sequenced in a study of T-cell memory formation after mild COVID-19. Each CDR3 protein is one row after TCRdb ran MiXCR on the 5' RACE reads. The sample includes 90,000 to 120,000 distinct CDR3 sequences, over 13% of them seen just once. The source material was PBMCs or a T cell subset sorted from them (not recorded which). Receptors originate from a man aged 18 to 30 who had mild COVID-19 (a few samples of this study predate the infection). Cell type and time point are not known.

This clonotype occurred a few times. The chain has TRBV13 and TRBJ1-6; no definite D call. V was trimmed by 1 base and J by 2 bases, leaving 15 bases between them. The CDR3 contains 18 residues. Germline loops: CDR1 PRHDT, CDR2 FYEKMQ (reference sequence). Here the CDR3 reads CASSLVLGSPAYNSPLHF. CDR3 sequence (DNA): TGTGCCAGCAGCTTAGTTCTGGGGTCTCCGGCCTATAATTCACCCCTCCACTTT.

The chain links TRBV20-1 to TRBJ1-1; no clear D. This CDR3 has 18 residues. Germline values: CDR1 DFQATT, CDR2 SNEGSKA (reference sequence). The V end was cut by 0 bases, the J end by 0 bases, with 20 bases between. CDR3 nucleotides: TGCAGTGCTAGAGATCTGGTGTTGGTCCCAGAAATGAACACTGAAGCTTTCTTT. Its translation is CSARDLVLVPEMNTEAFF.

This clonotype turned up a few times. The chain uses TRBV24-1 and TRBJ2-2; a possible D gene is TRBD2 (6 bases). Trimming cost V 3 bases and J 2 bases, with 18 bases left between them. The CDR3 is 18 residues long. Germline loops: CDR1 KGHDR, CDR2 SFDVKD. This CDR3 reads CATSDPGAGGPNTGELFF. In nucleotides, the CDR3 is TGTGCCACCAGTGATCCCGGGGCCGGGGGACCAAACACCGGGGAGCTGTTTTTT.

This chain links TRBV7-3 with TRBJ2-3; the match to TRBD2 covers 9 bases. Per germline, CDR1 SGHTA and CDR2 FQGTGA. The CDR3 is 15 residues long. J gave up 2 bases and V 8 bases, and 8 bases lay outside the gene matches. CDR3 region: CASSKSGGLTDTQYF. The CDR3 DNA is TGTGCCAGCTCCAAAAGCGGGGGGCTCACAGATACGCAGTATTTT. The whole variable domain, filled in from reference TRBV7-3 and TRBJ2-3, reads GAGVSQTPSNKVTEKGKYVELRCDPISGHTALYWYRQSLGQGPEFLIYFQGTGAADDSGLPNDRFFAVRPEGSVSTLKIQRTERGDSAVYLCASSKSGGLTDTQYFGPGTRLTVL.

This clonotype appeared a few times. This chain connects TRBV24-1 to TRBJ1-5; perhaps TRBD1 as D (5 bases). The V gene's germline CDR1 is KGHDR and CDR2 SFDVKD. This CDR3 contains 16 residues. Trimming took off 0 bases at V and 5 bases at J, with 13 bases between the two ends. CDR3 region: CATSDLEGKWDQPQHF. DNA for the CDR3: TGTGCCACCAGTGATTTGGAGGGGAAGTGGGATCAGCCCCAGCATTTT.

This clonotype appeared a few times. The rearrangement uses TRBV4-3 and TRBJ1-4; D gene ambiguous. The germline gives CDR1 LGHNA, CDR2 YSLEER. V was cut by 3 bases and J by 4 bases, with 12 bases left in between. The CDR3 runs 15 residues. CDR3: CASSHESGLNEKLFF. The CDR3 DNA is TGCGCCAGCAGCCATGAAAGTGGGCTTAATGAAAAACTGTTTTTT.

This sequence joins TRBV29-1 and TRBJ1-3; D uncertain. Germline lookup yields CDR1 SQVTM and CDR2 ANQGSEA. Trimming removed 7 bases at V and 4 bases at J, with 14 bases between. The CDR3 spans 13 residues. Here the CDR3 reads CSGHVADGNTIYF. CDR3 bases: TGCAGCGGACATGTGGCAGACGGAAACACCATATATTTT. The full variable domain, rest sourced from reference TRBV29-1 and TRBJ1-3, is SAVISQKPSRDICQRGTSLTIQCQVDSQVTMMFWYRQQPGQSLTLIATANQGSEATYESGFVIDKFPISRPNLTFSTLTVSNMSPEDSSIYLCSGHVADGNTIYFGEGSWLTVV.

This chain links TRBV7-2 with TRBJ2-7; the D is unclear. With 1 base removed from V and 6 bases from J, the gap between germline ends came to 16 bases. This CDR3 has 15 amino acids. The germline V gene encodes CDR1 SGHTA and CDR2 FQGNSA. CDR3 sequence (DNA): TGTGCCAGCAGCTTAGTCCACGATTCCCCGGGCGAGCAGTACTTC. Protein: CASSLVHDSPGEQYF.

This clonotype was seen more than once but under ten times. The chain uses TRBV28 and TRBJ1-2; 7 bases map to TRBD1. V shed 5 bases and J 4 bases; nucleotides not matched to a gene: 13. CDR3 length equals 16 residues. The V gene's germline CDR1 is MDHEN and CDR2 SYDVKM. CDR3 DNA: TGTGCCAGCAGTACACAGGGACAGCCGCCGATCTATGGCTACACCTTC. Residues: CASSTQGQPPIYGYTF.

This sequence joins TRBV7-2 and TRBJ2-1; 7 bases are a match to TRBD2. This CDR3 has 15 residues. Per the germline V gene, CDR1 is SGHTA and CDR2 is FQGNSA. The J segment lost 3 bases and the V segment lost 1 base, leaving 3 bases of the junction unmatched. CDR3 sequence reads: CASSLVPGGYNEQFF. CDR3 DNA sequence: TGTGCCAGCAGCTTAGTCCCGGGGGGCTACAATGAGCAGTTCTTC.

This clonotype has a count of ten or more. This rearrangement joins TRBV6-4 to TRBJ2-3, with 12 bases aligning to TRBD2. The V gene end was trimmed by 4 bases and the J gene end by 4 bases; junction bases not matched to a gene: 0. Germline lookup yields CDR1 MRHNA and CDR2 SNTAGT. The CDR3 spans 14 residues. CDR3: CASSASGGADTQYF. The CDR3, as DNA: TGTGCCAGCAGTGCTAGCGGGGGGGCAGATACGCAGTATTTT.

The CDR3 DNA follows: TGTGCCTCTTGGGACGGGTTTGAGCAGTACGTC. Translating it yields CASWDGFEQYV. The chain carries TRBV10-3 and TRBJ2-7; D may be TRBD1 or TRBD2 (5 bases each). Trimming left V 11 bases short and J 7 bases short, with 15 bases between. Germline loops: CDR1 ENHRY, CDR2 SYGVKD. The CDR3 runs 11 residues.

This clonotype was observed a handful of times. The chain employs TRBV4-1 and TRBJ2-1; 7 nucleotides align to TRBD2. Losses at the gene ends were 6 bases for V and 6 bases for J; bases not matched to a gene: 11. Germline CDR1 is MGHRA and CDR2 is YSYEKL. There are 15 residues in the CDR3. CDR3 coding DNA: TGCGCCAGCAGGCTTGGGAGCGGGGCCTTCAATGAGCAGTTCTTC. This gives the protein CASRLGSGAFNEQFF.

There are a few counts of this clonotype. This chain joins TRBV18 and TRBJ2-3, with D unclear. CDR1 and CDR2 from the germline V gene are KGHSH and LQKENI. The CDR3 covers 12 residues. V shed 6 bases and J shed 5 bases, with 9 bases lying between them. CDR3 coding DNA: TGTGCCAGCTCCTCTAGTGAAGATACGCAGTATTTT. Translated, it gives CASSSSEDTQYF.

The sample holds a few counts of this clonotype. The chain is built from TRBV5-1 and TRBJ2-1; tentatively, D is TRBD2 (6 bases). The CDR3 has 15 amino acids. The ends were cut back, 1 base at V and 8 bases at J, with 16 bases in the middle. CDR1 and CDR2 from the germline V gene are SGHRS and YFSETQ. CDR3 in DNA: TGCGCCAGCAGCTTGCGTGGCGGGGTAAACTATGAGCAGTTCTTC. Translated, it gives CASSLRGGVNYEQFF.

This clonotype showed up just a few times. The V and J genes are TRBV10-3 and TRBJ2-7; 9 bases fit TRBD1. The V and J ends lost 4 bases and 3 bases, in that order; junction bases with no gene match: 1. Germline values: CDR1 ENHRY, CDR2 SYGVKD. The CDR3 spans 13 residues. CDR3 amino acids: CAISGGQGYEQYF. As DNA, the CDR3 is TGTGCCATCAGTGGGGGACAGGGCTACGAGCAGTACTTC.

The sample holds a few counts of this clonotype. V gene TRBV6-6 combines with J gene TRBJ2-7; a possible D gene is TRBD2 (5 bases). The CDR3 extends over 12 amino acids. Germline V gives CDR1 MNHNY, CDR2 SVGAGI (reference sequence). Trimming left V 4 bases short and J 5 bases short, with 9 bases between. The CDR3 bases are TGTGCCAGCAGTTCGAGGGTAGACGAGCAGTACTTC. The encoded protein is CASSSRVDEQYF.

The sample holds a few counts of this clonotype. The V and J genes are TRBV7-9 and TRBJ2-2; tentative D call: TRBD2 (6 bases). The length of the CDR3 is 15 residues. The germline gives CDR1 SEHNR, CDR2 FQNEAQ (reference sequence). V dropped 6 bases and J dropped 11 bases, with 22 bases sitting between them. The CDR3 DNA reads TGTGCCAGCAGACACTCCGGGACTTCTCTTATCGAGCTGTTTTTT. Translation: CASRHSGTSLIELFF.

In this sample, this clonotype turned up a few times. This rearrangement joins TRBV29-1 to TRBJ1-2; TRBD1 matches 7 bases. The germline gives CDR1 SQVTM, CDR2 ANQGSEA. The length of the CDR3 is 15 residues. Germline trimming cut 3 bases from V and 7 bases from J; bases unmatched to any gene: 14. This chain's CDR3 is CSVDHRGGMGGGYTF. CDR3 DNA sequence: TGCAGCGTTGATCACAGGGGAGGAATGGGAGGTGGCTACACCTTC.

This clonotype was observed a few times. This chain joins TRBV4-2 and TRBJ2-1; D not resolved. V was clipped by 4 bases and J by 5 bases, with 15 bases between them. Germline values: CDR1 LGHNA, CDR2 YNFKEQ. This CDR3 is 15 amino acids long. The CDR3 nucleotides are TGTGCCAGCAGCCGACGAACTGCTATGAACAATGAGCAGTTCTTC. It translates to CASSRRTAMNNEQFF.